This T cell receptor beta chain stems from a study of shared clonotypes between healthy human individuals. This clone was seen many times. This sample also contains other DNA sequences that code for the same CDR3. Original methodology: ImmunoSEQ output lacked quality scores and full-length reads, limiting matched filtering. Some clones are missing from TCRdb's copy, which holds only in-frame ones; the method was immunoSEQ multiplex PCR. The V and J calls and the clone size are those of that table, but D and trimming were determined from the DNA. This sample has roughly 120,000 clones, with under 70% found just once. V lost 2 bases and J 4 bases, leaving 5 bases between the germline ends. Germline CDR1 and CDR2: SQVTM and ANQGSEA. There are 12 residues in the CDR3.

This sequence joins TRBV29-1 and TRBJ2-2; D is uncertain. This sequence was found in a woman aged 25-40 years in good health. Material for sequencing was memory CD8+ T cells sorted from blood. As to subset: CD45RO+ cells pooled with CCR7-negative TemRA cells. CDR3 amino acids: CSVERTTGELFF. The CDR3 region has the DNA TGCAGCGTTGAACGGACCACCGGGGAGCTGTTTTTT.